This TCR beta chain was recorded in a study of PD-1 blockade in classical Hodgkin lymphoma. Points from the study as a whole: Complete responders' diversity at baseline resembled that of newly diagnosed patients. Newly diagnosed patients reportedly had lower baseline TCR diversity than healthy donors. Diversity in CD4+ TCRs, unlike that measured in CD8+ TCRs, had risen significantly by C4D1.

The CDR3 runs to 14 residues. Trimming shortened V by 3 bases and J by 6 bases, and 14 bases separated the two germline ends. CDR1 and CDR2 (germline): LNHNV, YYDKDF (reference sequence). Patients all relapsed after autologous stem cell transplantation, and there was variation in brentuximab vedotin exposure. The table came from immunoSEQ multiplex PCR; TCRdb's copy has only in-frame clones and leaves some out. Of approximately 99,000 clones listed, 80% to 90% are singletons. As for this clone: The antigen is not known.

The chain links TRBV15 to TRBJ1-2; D gene uncertain. The clonotype was recovered from a human donor with classical Hodgkin lymphoma. The source was peripheral blood mononuclear cells (PBMCs), collected before the second cycle of nivolumab. The CDR3 DNA is TGTGCCACCAGCAGCAATAAAGCCCTGGATGGCTACACCTTC. It encodes CATSSNKALDGYTF.